Sequencing of this TCR beta chain was carried out in a study of beta chain features in type 1 diabetes. V was shortened by 2 bases and J by 6 bases, with 16 bases between the two germline ends. Germline CDR1 and CDR2: MNHNY and SVGAGI (reference sequence). The CDR3 is 15 residues long. In its sample, this clone was seen a few times. The antigen remains undetermined. Every bit of the isolated RNA underwent reverse transcription, so sequencing read expressed TCRB transcripts. Assay used: immunoSEQ multiplex PCR; TCRdb lists only in-frame clones, some missing. The data hold some 330,000 clones, with about 10% observed a single time. CD4+ naive, central memory, regulatory and stem cell-like memory subsets were isolated by sorting on CD45RO/CCR7/CD25/CD127/CD95/CD27. Broader study findings: In type 1 diabetes patients, VDJ junctions had fewer insertions; deletions at these junctions were more frequent.

The specimen sequenced was naive CD4+ T cells from blood. This sequence joins TRBV6-6 and TRBJ1-2; tentative D call: TRBD1 (6 bases). This TCR came from a young woman in good health. As DNA, the CDR3 is TGTGCCAGCAGTTACGGGACAAGTGTGAGGGATGGCTACACCTTC. Protein: CASSYGTSVRDGYTF.